The clone carrying this T cell receptor (beta chain) was detected a few times. Its target is unknown. The data were obtained in a study of T cells after yellow fever vaccination. The study's findings and limits: At approximately 95% for CD4 and just over 85% for CD8, most primary-vaccination clones showed up again after the booster. Although the secondary response was weaker, it peaked faster, at day 5 versus 15.

A single record per CDR3 protein comes from TCRdb applying MiXCR to the 5' RACE reads. In the table there are approximately 160,000 distinct CDR3 sequences, around 8.5% of which are singletons. The junction had 11 bases not matched to a gene; V was cut back by 7 bases and J by 8 bases. CDR3 length equals 14 residues. The sequence was collected from a man aged 18 to 30 who received the YFV17D yellow fever vaccine. Sequenced here: CD8+ T cells sorted from PBMCs, sampled 45 days after the yellow fever booster vaccination. This chain connects TRBV12-3 or TRBV12-4 to TRBJ1-2; 9 nucleotides agree with TRBD1. In nucleotides, the CDR3 is TGTGCCAGCACCCCGGGACAGGGATATTTCGGCTACACCTTC. Translating it yields CASTPGQGYFGYTF.